A selection of T cell receptor beta chains follows, all from one sample in a study of T-cell memory formation after mild COVID-19. TCRdb ran MiXCR on the 5' RACE reads and lists one entry per CDR3 protein. The sample yields around 410,000 distinct CDR3 sequences, about 22% seen once. The sample comprised PBMCs or a T cell subset sorted from them (not recorded which). All receptors derive from an adult woman who had mild COVID-19 (a few samples of this study predate the infection). Cell type and time point are not known. Each CDR3 is given with its conserved first and last residue. D genes are given only for firm matches. Clone size is shown for a subset of rows, as once, few, many or a class of expanded clone.

abundance	v_gene	d_gene	j_gene	CDR3aa	CDR3nt
many	TRBV29-1	.	TRBJ1-1	CSVEDNTGLAAFF	TGCAGCGTTGAAGATAACACAGGGTTAGCAGCTTTCTTT
few	TRBV14	.	TRBJ1-1	CASSTRQNMNTEAFF	TGTGCCAGCAGCACCCGACAGAATATGAACACTGAAGCTTTCTTT
.	TRBV24-1	.	TRBJ1-2	CATSEGSNYGYTF	TGTGCCACCAGTGAGGGCAGTAACTATGGCTACACCTTC
.	TRBV19	.	TRBJ1-2	CASSKDSPNYGYTF	TGTGCCAGTAGTAAGGACAGTCCTAACTATGGCTACACCTTC
few	TRBV13	.	TRBJ2-2	CASSVRPNTGELFF	TGTGCCAGCAGCGTCCGCCCGAACACCGGGGAGCTGTTTTTT
.	TRBV30	.	TRBJ2-2	CAWSKVGGGLGELFF	TGTGCCTGGAGTAAAGTGGGCGGTGGTCTAGGGGAGCTGTTTTTT
few	TRBV10-3	.	TRBJ2-2	CAITHPDRELEDRNTGELFF	TGTGCCATCACCCACCCTGATAGAGAGTTGGAGGATCGAAACACCGGGGAGCTGTTTTTT
.	TRBV24-1	.	TRBJ2-1	CATSIHPGDYNEQFF	TGTGCCACCAGTATACACCCTGGGGACTACAATGAGCAGTTCTTC
.	TRBV25-1	.	TRBJ2-1	CASSDFTGLYNEQFF	TGTGCCAGCAGTGATTTTACAGGACTTTACAATGAGCAGTTCTTC
few	TRBV6-1	.	TRBJ1-1	CASSEGGLLNTEAFF	TGTGCCAGCAGTGAAGGGGGTTTGCTGAACACTGAAGCTTTCTTT
.	TRBV3-1	.	TRBJ1-4	CASSQDGGLTNLNEKLFF	TGTGCCAGCAGCCAAGACGGGGGACTGACAAACCTAAATGAAAAACTGTTTTTT
.	TRBV5-1	.	TRBJ1-4	CASSSGRANEKLFF	TGCGCCAGCAGCTCCGGGAGGGCTAATGAAAAACTGTTTTTT
.	TRBV12-3/TRBV12-4	TRBD2	TRBJ2-7	CASSGLAGFYEQYF	TGTGCCAGCAGTGGACTAGCGGGGTTCTACGAGCAGTACTTC
few	TRBV4-1	.	TRBJ2-1	CASSPIRGGSYNEQFF	TGCGCCAGCAGCCCTATTAGGGGGGGCTCCTACAATGAGCAGTTCTTC
few	TRBV15	TRBD2	TRBJ2-7	CATSRALAGGYEQYF	TGTGCCACCAGCAGAGCTCTAGCGGGTGGCTACGAGCAGTACTTC
.	TRBV30	TRBD2	TRBJ2-1	CAWSGGGLNEQFF	TGTGCCTGGAGTGGCGGGGGACTCAATGAGCAGTTCTTC
.	TRBV14	TRBD1	TRBJ2-2	CASSPIQGFPGELFF	TGTGCCAGCAGCCCGATACAGGGGTTTCCCGGGGAGCTGTTTTTT
.	TRBV14	.	TRBJ2-7	CASSLVRGFPYEQYF	TGTGCCAGCAGCCTTGTTAGGGGGTTCCCCTACGAGCAGTACTTC
.	TRBV19	.	TRBJ2-1	CASSMDGRALNEQFF	TGTGCCAGTAGTATGGACGGGCGAGCCCTCAATGAGCAGTTCTTC
few	TRBV7-9	.	TRBJ2-2	CASMGGTGELFF	TGTGCCAGCATGGGGGGCACCGGGGAGCTGTTTTTT
.	TRBV18	.	TRBJ2-1	CASSPPDRDQFF	TGTGCCAGCTCACCACCCGACAGAGATCAGTTCTTC
.	TRBV24-1	.	TRBJ2-7	CATSDQFRQETPYEQYF	TGTGCCACCAGTGATCAATTTAGGCAGGAGACCCCCTACGAGCAGTACTTC
many	TRBV7-2	.	TRBJ1-2	CASSLGGTYGYTF	TGTGCCAGCAGCTTAGGGGGGACATATGGCTACACCTTC
few	TRBV5-1	.	TRBJ2-3	CASSLGWSTGRAADTQYF	TGCGCCAGCAGCTTGGGATGGTCGACAGGCCGCGCAGCAGATACGCAGTATTTT
.	TRBV11-3	.	TRBJ1-1	CASSLDGPTEAFF	TGTGCCAGCAGCTTAGACGGGCCCACTGAAGCTTTCTTT
.	TRBV11-2	.	TRBJ1-2	CASSLDRRVSNYGYTF	TGTGCCAGCAGCTTAGATCGGAGGGTATCTAACTATGGCTACACCTTC
many	TRBV7-6	.	TRBJ2-7	CASSQNPDGSYEQYF	TGTGCCAGCAGCCAGAATCCGGACGGCTCCTACGAGCAGTACTTC
few	TRBV19	.	TRBJ2-7	CASSTSGYEQYF	TGTGCCAGCTCAACCTCAGGCTACGAGCAGTACTTC
.	TRBV7-6	TRBD2	TRBJ2-3	CASSSTYGGGASDTQYF	TGTGCCAGCAGCTCAACGTATGGCGGGGGGGCCTCAGATACTCAGTATTTT
.	TRBV19	.	TRBJ2-3	CASSTSLNTDTQYF	TGTGCCAGTAGTACGTCACTTAACACAGATACGCAGTATTTT
few	TRBV7-4	.	TRBJ2-1	CASSSEGGGQGDEQFF	TGTGCCAGCAGCTCGGAAGGGGGGGGTCAGGGCGATGAGCAGTTCTTC
many	TRBV27	TRBD2	TRBJ2-7	CASSQWGGTPYEQYF	TGTGCCAGCAGCCAATGGGGGGGTACGCCCTACGAGCAGTACTTC
few	TRBV28	TRBD2	TRBJ2-7	CASSFPLVLAGPSYEQYF	TGTGCCAGCAGTTTCCCCCTGGTTCTAGCGGGGCCCTCCTACGAGCAGTACTTC
.	TRBV25-1	.	TRBJ2-5	CASSEVPPRSHKTQETQYF	TGTGCCAGCAGTGAGGTCCCCCCTCGTTCACACAAAACACAAGAGACCCAGTACTTC
.	TRBV4-3	TRBD2	TRBJ2-7	CASSQDRTSGSYEQYF	TGCGCCAGCAGCCAAGATCGGACTAGCGGATCCTACGAGCAGTACTTC